One T cell receptor beta chain is described in this entry. The antigen remains unidentified. Through 5' RACE with UMI labels, the TRB cDNA libraries were prepared. TCRdb reprocessed the 5' RACE reads; each CDR3 protein has one entry and no DNA is given. The sample spans about 85,000 distinct CDR3 sequences; the ten largest clones claim 0.75% to 0.95%. These data come from a study of CXCR3-negative and CXCR3-positive naive CD8 T cells. Whole-study context: The total count of TRB reads reached 120 million to 150 million, and each library contributed about 1.5 +/- 0.3 million.

The CDR3 spans 18 residues. Germline V gene data show CDR1 as SEHNR and CDR2 as FQNEAQ (reference sequence). Triplicate sorts, around 310,000 cells apiece, were made for each CD8+ T cell subset. Findings of the study overall: Whereas both naive subsets had comparably high diversity, memory CD8+ cells had much lower diversity. With respect to TRBV-TRBJ usage, naive CXCR3-negative and CXCR3-positive cells were similar; memory differed. In CXCR3-positive naive cells, the TRB CDR3s were more hydrophobic than in CXCR3-negative naive cells.

The rearrangement links TRBV7-9 to TRBJ1-1. What was sequenced was naive CXCR3+ CD8+ T cells from blood. Subset of the sample: CD45RO-CCR7+CD27+CD95- naive CD8+ T cells expressing CXCR3 (TNR3+). This TCR came from a human donor in good health. Some clones in this sample may be carry-over from other donors' samples. The CDR3 sequence is CASSLAPAISLMNTEAFF.